A single sample is the source of the 26 T cell receptor beta chains below, sequenced in a study of chemoradiotherapy in HPV16-positive cancers. TCRdb keeps only in-frame clones here, not all; method: immunoSEQ multiplex PCR. The top ten clones hold more than 2% of a sample with about 10,000 clones, roughly 88% of them seen once. Sequencing used blood, obtained from a patient who underwent chemoradiotherapy. The receptors come from a human donor with HPV-associated anogenital cancer.

The chain recombines TRBV5-4 with TRBJ2-2, with D hard to call. The CDR3 is made up of 14 amino acids. CDR1 SGHNT and CDR2 YYREEE come from the germline V gene (reference sequence). V was trimmed by 4 bases and J by 5 bases, leaving 12 bases between them. The chain's CDR3 is CASSPPGQTGELFF. Written as DNA, the CDR3 is TGTGCCAGCAGCCCCCCTGGCCAGACCGGGGAGCTGTTTTTT. Drawing the rest from reference TRBV5-4 and TRBJ2-2, the complete variable domain is ETGVTQSPTHLIKTRGQQVTLRCSSQSGHNTVSWYQQALGQGPQFIFQYYREEENGRGNFPPRFSGLQFPNYSSELNVNALELDDSALYLCASSPPGQTGELFFGEGSRLTVL.

This clone has more than one count but fewer than ten. The CDR3, as DNA: TGTGCCAGTAGTAGCCCCGGCAGGGCAAACTATGGCTACACCTTC. It translates to CASSSPGRANYGYTF. This rearrangement joins TRBV19 to TRBJ1-2; D possibly corresponds to TRBD1 (5 bases). V lost 4 bases and J lost 2, with 14 bases in between. Germline CDR1 is LNHDA and CDR2 is SQIVND (reference sequence). The CDR3 sequence is 15 residues long.

The chain links TRBV7-3 to TRBJ2-5; 10 bases align to TRBD1. Unmatched junction bases numbered 6, after V lost 6 bases and J lost 5 bases. Germline V gene data show CDR1 as SGHTA and CDR2 as FQGTGA. The CDR3 is 14 amino acids. The CDR3 coding sequence is TGTGCCAGCAGGACAGGGGGCAGAGCGGAGACCCAGTACTTC. It yields the protein CASRTGGRAETQYF. Based on the CDR3 plus reference TRBV7-3 and TRBJ2-5, the full variable domain is GAGVSQTPSNKVTEKGKYVELRCDPISGHTALYWYRQSLGQGPEFLIYFQGTGAADDSGLPNDRFFAVRPEGSVSTLKIQRTERGDSAVYLCASRTGGRAETQYFGPGTRLLVL.

The chain recombines TRBV5-4 with TRBJ2-5; 8 positions match TRBD1. With 4 bases clipped from V and 6 bases from J, the junction kept 5 bases outside the gene matches. The CDR3 covers 13 residues. CDR1 is SGHNT and CDR2 is YYREEE in the germline V gene (reference sequence). CDR3 sequence: CASSPDREKTQYF. The CDR3 coding sequence is TGTGCCAGCAGCCCGGACAGGGAGAAGACCCAGTACTTC. Complete variable domain (other parts from reference TRBV5-4 and TRBJ2-5): ETGVTQSPTHLIKTRGQQVTLRCSSQSGHNTVSWYQQALGQGPQFIFQYYREEENGRGNFPPRFSGLQFPNYSSELNVNALELDDSALYLCASSPDREKTQYFGPGTRLLVL.

The rearrangement links TRBV4-1 to TRBJ1-5; D uncertain. This CDR3 is 20 amino acids long. Germline V CDR1 and CDR2: MGHRA, YSYEKL. Between the trimmed V and J ends, which lost 0 bases and 0 bases, there was a span of 21 bases. The CDR3 reads CASSQDGVGRSMASNQPQHF. The CDR3 DNA is TGCGCCAGCAGCCAAGATGGTGTTGGCAGGAGCATGGCTAGCAATCAGCCCCAGCATTTT.

The rearrangement uses TRBV19 and TRBJ1-2; no firm D call. The CDR3 sequence is 12 residues long. Per the germline V gene, CDR1 is LNHDA and CDR2 is SQIVND (reference sequence). Trimming stripped 4 bases from V and 4 bases from J, with 7 bases between. The CDR3 region has the DNA TGTGCCAGTAGTAGCCATATCTATGGCTACACCTTC. Residues: CASSSHIYGYTF.

The rearrangement joins TRBV11-2 to TRBJ1-1; the match to TRBD1 covers 7 bases. With V trimmed by 3 bases and J by 8 bases, 6 bases remained unmatched. The CDR3 is 13 amino acids. Germline CDR1 reads SGHAT; CDR2 reads FQNNGV. The CDR3 region has the DNA TGTGCCAGCAGCTTCGGGACAGTATTAGAAGCTTTCTTT. Translating it yields CASSFGTVLEAFF.

The rearrangement links TRBV10-3 to TRBJ2-5; TRBD2 is a possible D gene (5 bases). The CDR3 totals 13 residues. V dropped 3 bases and J dropped 4 bases, with 9 bases sitting between them. Germline V gene sequence: CDR1 ENHRY, CDR2 SYGVKD. In DNA, the CDR3 is TGTGCCATCAGTGATCAGGCGGGAGAGACCCAGTACTTC. Translating gives CAISDQAGETQYF.

J is TRBJ2-7 and V is TRBV6-5; unclear D gene. Trimming took 0 bases from V and 3 from J, leaving 12 bases between them. Germline assignment: CDR1 MNHEY and CDR2 SVGAGI. There are 15 residues in the CDR3. CDR3 in amino acids: CASSYSGKLSYEQYF. The CDR3 DNA sequence: TGTGCCAGCAGTTACTCGGGGAAGTTAAGCTACGAGCAGTACTTC.

The chain uses TRBV7-3 and TRBJ1-2; D perhaps matches TRBD1 (5 bases). V was pared by 2 bases and J by 2 bases, with 9 bases between. The CDR3 is 14 amino acids. Germline assignment: CDR1 SGHTA and CDR2 FQGTGA. CDR3 amino acids: CASSLYGGNYGYTF. Here the CDR3 DNA reads TGTGCCAGCAGCTTATACGGGGGGAACTATGGCTACACCTTC.

This clone occurred a few times. The genes are TRBV7-2 and TRBJ2-5; no clear D. Germline CDR1 SGHTA, CDR2 FQGNSA. V gave up 3 bases and J gave up 1 base, with 6 bases separating them. This CDR3 has 13 residues. CDR3: CASSFNPQETQYF. As DNA, the CDR3 is TGTGCCAGCAGCTTTAACCCCCAAGAGACCCAGTACTTC.

The chain has TRBV9 and TRBJ1-3, with D possibly TRBD1 on 6 matching bases. Trimming took 0 bases from V and 4 from J, leaving 17 bases between them. Germline values: CDR1 SGDLS, CDR2 YYNGEE. CDR3 size: 17 residues. The CDR3 reads CASSVATRARGGNTIYF. The DNA of the CDR3 is TGTGCCAGCAGCGTAGCTACGAGGGCCAGGGGCGGAAACACCATATATTTT.

The chain links TRBV29-1 to TRBJ2-7, with TRBD2 as a possible D gene (7 bases). Germline V gives CDR1 SQVTM, CDR2 ANQGSEA. This CDR3 region has 13 residues. Trimming took 4 bases from V and 1 from J, leaving 11 bases between them. CDR3 in DNA: TGCAGCGTTGGGGGAGGGGGATCCTACGAGCAGTACTTC. It codes for CSVGGGGSYEQYF.

This sequence joins TRBV6-6 and TRBJ2-7, with 7 nucleotides matching TRBD2. This CDR3 has 14 residues. The germline V gene encodes CDR1 MNHNY and CDR2 SVGAGI (reference sequence). With V trimmed by 3 bases and J by 0 bases, 2 bases remained unmatched. This CDR3 is CASSYGGDSYEQYF. CDR3 nucleotide sequence: TGTGCCAGCAGTTATGGGGGGGACTCCTACGAGCAGTACTTC.

The rearrangement joins TRBV27 to TRBJ1-2, with 9 bases identical to TRBD1. The V segment lost 8 bases and the J segment 3 bases; nucleotides outside the gene matches: 7. CDR3 length: 14 amino acids. The germline V gene encodes CDR1 MNHEY and CDR2 SMNVEV (reference sequence). The CDR3: CASPGQGLDYGYTF. The DNA of the CDR3 is TGTGCCAGCCCGGGACAGGGTTTAGACTATGGCTACACCTTC.

J is TRBJ1-2 and V is TRBV5-4, with 7 positions matching TRBD1. The CDR3 has 13 residues. V trimming: 4 bases; J trimming: 4 bases; junction bases outside the gene matches: 4. Germline V CDR1 and CDR2: SGHNT, YYREEE (reference sequence). DNA for the CDR3: TGTGCCAGCAGCCCTCGGACAGGCTATGGCTACACCTTC. Amino acids: CASSPRTGYGYTF.

The chain employs TRBV6-6 and TRBJ2-7, with 9 positions matching TRBD1. Germline values: CDR1 MNHNY, CDR2 SVGAGI (reference sequence). V trimming: 4 bases; J trimming: 13 bases; junction bases outside the gene matches: 17. The CDR3 totals 15 residues. CDR3 region: CASSSAGTGRGSGYF. In nucleotides, the CDR3 is TGTGCCAGCAGTTCCGCCGGGACAGGGAGAGGTTCGGGCTACTTC.

The chain couples TRBV4-2 to TRBJ2-3; 12 nucleotides match TRBD2. Germline-derived CDR1 and CDR2 are LGHNA and YNFKEQ. The ends lost 0 bases at V and 7 bases at J; junction bases unmatched: 11. The CDR3 totals 18 residues. The CDR3 spells CASSQDIVPSGGANTQYF. CDR3 nucleotide sequence: TGTGCCAGCAGCCAAGATATTGTCCCTAGCGGGGGGGCGAATACGCAGTATTTT.

This clone has a handful of counts. The rearrangement links TRBV27 to TRBJ1-6; no clear D. The V and J ends lost 5 bases and 5 bases respectively, with 10 bases between them. The CDR3 loop spans 14 amino acids. Germline lookup yields CDR1 MNHEY and CDR2 SMNVEV (reference sequence). CDR3: CASSAPADNSPLHF. The CDR3 nucleotides read TGTGCCAGCAGTGCTCCAGCCGATAATTCACCCCTCCACTTT.

The genes are TRBV10-1 and TRBJ1-3; tentative D call: TRBD1 (5 bases). This CDR3 is built from 15 residues. V lost 0 bases to trimming and J lost 1 base, with 7 bases between them. Germline loops: CDR1 WNHNN, CDR2 SYGVQD (reference sequence). The CDR3 DNA follows: TGCGCCAGCAGTGAGTCCGGGACGTCTGGAAACACCATATATTTT. It encodes CASSESGTSGNTIYF.

The chain employs TRBV19 and TRBJ2-1; D gene unclear. V dropped 5 bases and J dropped 5 bases, with 16 bases sitting between them. The CDR3 totals 15 residues. Germline CDR1 is LNHDA and CDR2 is SQIVND (reference sequence). The chain's CDR3 is CASSVLGRFDNEQFF. The CDR3 region has the DNA TGTGCCAGTAGTGTTCTTGGTAGGTTCGACAATGAGCAGTTCTTC.

V usage is TRBV7-9 and J usage is TRBJ1-4; no reliable D call. The germline V gene encodes CDR1 SEHNR and CDR2 FQNEAQ (reference sequence). The V end lost 1 base, the J end lost 7 bases, and 10 bases lay between the germline ends. The length of the CDR3 is 14 residues. CDR3 DNA sequence: TGTGCCAGCAGCTTAGTGGGAAGAGGTGAAAAACTGTTTTTT. The encoded protein is CASSLVGRGEKLFF.

This rearrangement joins TRBV28 to TRBJ1-1; 8 bases align to TRBD1. Germline-derived CDR1 and CDR2 are MDHEN and SYDVKM. The CDR3 contains 14 residues. V trimming: 6 bases; J trimming: 4 bases; junction bases outside the gene matches: 7. CDR3 sequence (DNA): TGTGCCAGCAGATCCCAGGGGGCTGGCACTGAAGCTTTCTTT. Its translation is CASRSQGAGTEAFF. Full variable domain (outside the CDR3, taken from reference TRBV28 and TRBJ1-1): DVKVTQSSRYLVKRTGEKVFLECVQDMDHENMFWYRQDPGLGLRLIYFSYDVKMKEKGDIPEGYSVSREKKERFSLILESASTNQTSMYLCASRSQGAGTEAFFGQGTRLTVV.

The chain employs TRBV7-9 and TRBJ2-3; D is undetermined. This CDR3 region has 14 residues. V lost 3 bases, J lost 5 bases, and 12 bases lay in between. Per the germline V gene, CDR1 is SEHNR and CDR2 is FQNEAQ (reference sequence). The CDR3: CASSFRVYEDTQYF. DNA of the CDR3: TGTGCCAGCAGCTTTCGAGTCTATGAAGATACGCAGTATTTT.

This clone came up a few times. V is TRBV19 and J is TRBJ1-3; 8 bases are a match to TRBD1. The length of the CDR3 is 16 residues. Germline V gene data show CDR1 as LNHDA and CDR2 as SQIVND (reference sequence). V dropped 2 bases and J dropped 0; count of bases not matched to a gene: 3. As DNA, the CDR3 is TGTGCCAGTAGTATATGGCAGGGGGCCTCTGGAAACACCATATATTTT. Amino acids: CASSIWQGASGNTIYF.

This rearrangement joins TRBV11-2 to TRBJ2-1; perhaps TRBD2 as D (5 bases). V shed 6 bases and J shed 10 bases, with 10 bases lying between them. The CDR3 loop spans 11 amino acids. Looked up from germline, CDR1 is SGHAT and CDR2 is FQNNGV. CDR3 sequence reads: CASSLEGEQFF. Here the CDR3 DNA reads TGTGCCAGCAGTCTCGAGGGAGAGCAGTTCTTC.